This T cell receptor (beta chain) originates from a study of cytomegalovirus exposure and HLA in healthy donors. Study-wide findings and caveats: In a later analysis, TCR beta V- and J-gene trimming showed a link to a missense DCLRE1C variant.

In this sample, this clone turned up a few times. Antigen unknown. Germline lookup yields CDR1 MNHEY and CDR2 SMNVEV (reference sequence). This CDR3 is built from 15 residues. Trimming left V 2 bases short and J 3 bases short, with 10 bases between. The PCR had 60 Vbeta and 13 Jbeta primers. Sequencing was performed with immunoSEQ multiplex PCR; in TCRdb, only in-frame clones are kept and a portion is missing. In the table there are about 170,000 clones, approximately 67% of which are singletons. The clonotype originates from a man aged 40-55 years in good health and CMV-seronegative. The sequenced sample consisted of PBMCs. The chain carries TRBV27 and TRBJ2-2, with D maybe TRBD2 (5 bases). CDR3 sequence (DNA): TGTGCCAGCAGTTTAAGGGAGCACGACACCGGGGAGCTGTTTTTT. Its translation is CASSLREHDTGELFF.